The entry that follows covers one T cell receptor beta chain sequence. It lacks a known antigen. No much larger clone is present one base from it, and per-base qualities are unavailable. The data were obtained in a study of blood T cell repertoires in COVID-19 (dated by TCRdb to about 2020). With regard to the full study: Samples covering the acute and convalescent phases of COVID-19 were provided by collaborators in the United States, Italy and Spain. The prospective study material was composed of cDNA or gDNA derived from T cells, B-cell-depleted T cells, or PBMCs. The dataset comprised deeply sampled blood TCRbeta repertoires from subjects exposed to, actively infected with, or recovered from COVID-19. The repertoires were made available in a free public database intended to serve as a resource for research on the immune response to SARS-CoV-2. Samples were obtained from the ongoing ImmuneRACE study (first 160 participants) and from 1,000 to 1,500 subjects provided by 6 global collaborators. Nearly every sample came with metadata listing a de-identified subject ID, COVID-19 status, age in years and sex. Where HLA class I and class II types were available, the types were taken from metadata supplied by the sample provider, not from assay-based typing. Study-level results and caveats: The amount of clinical and demographic metadata varied by source and participant and was provided uncurated.

The CDR3 runs 15 residues from the cysteine to the phenylalanine. The sequence is cut down to CDR3 DNA, 45 bases in frame from base 1. Looking up the germline V gene yields CDR1 MNHEY and CDR2 SVGAGI. Here V drops 8 bases and J drops 0 bases, and the junction holds 4 bases not matched to any gene. One collaborating source in Seattle enrolled patients while the patients were actively infected and followed the patients over time throughout the course of disease. Collaborating institutions collected whole blood in K2EDTA tubes following their own protocols. For TCRbeta analysis, collaborators shipped samples as frozen whole blood, isolated PBMCs, or DNA extracted from either of those sample types. The immunoSEQ Assay, a bias-controlled multiplex PCR, was used to amplify TCRbeta CDR3 regions from genomic DNA. As for the authors' bioinformatics: The number of nucleated cells in each sample was estimated by amplification of reference gene primers within the assay. Sequence reads were collapsed and filtered to measure the absolute abundance of every unique TCRbeta CDR3 rearrangement. For each sample, productive Simpson clonality was calculated as the square root of Simpson's diversity index over productive rearrangements. As stored in TCRdb, this immuneACCESS dataset retains in-frame rearrangements with V and J assigned. A fraction of the clones does not appear; measured against another copy, unresolved V genes explain less than half of the discrepancy, and the remainder lacks a known reason. The V and J calls and clone size were taken over from that table, and D and trimming were inferred from the DNA. The sample data list hundreds of thousands of clones, and around 88% of these were observed just once. Around 13% of the sample goes to the ten largest clones.

The chain was built from TRBV6-5 and TRBJ1-4, with 9 bases matching TRBD1. The sequenced sample was peripheral blood. This receptor was identified in a woman aged 45-59 years with COVID-19, enrolled during active disease. The DNA is TGTGCCAGCGCGGGACAGGGAACAACTAATGAAAAACTGTTTTTT. It translates to CASAGQGTTNEKLFF.